The 22 T cell receptor beta chains given below trace back to one sample, sequenced in a study of blood T cells in healthy people across ages. With a J-beta primer mix and a sample-barcoded 5' primer, a second PCR ran roughly 7 to 11 cycles. TCRdb called the 5' RACE reads again in MiXCR, with one record for every CDR3 protein. The sample carries 600,000 to 1,000,000 distinct CDR3 sequences, over 45% recorded once. The sequenced sample was blood. The receptors were sampled from a man aged 25 to 40 in good health.

This clonotype came up a few times. The chain has TRBV3-1 and TRBJ2-5, with 13 bases identical to TRBD2. The CDR3 spans 17 residues. Trimming at V came to 2 bases and at J to 5 bases, leaving 8 bases not matched to a gene. Looked up from germline, CDR1 is LGHDT and CDR2 is YNNKEL (reference sequence). Here the CDR3 reads CASSQHSGLAGAETQYF. In DNA, the CDR3 is TGTGCCAGCAGCCAACATTCAGGACTAGCGGGAGCTGAGACCCAGTACTTC.

V and J are TRBV6-1 and TRBJ2-1; 10 bases are a match to TRBD2. CDR1 is MNHNS and CDR2 is SASEGT in the germline V gene. This CDR3 contains 17 residues. V was pared by 4 bases and J by 6 bases, with 12 bases of the junction left unmatched. CDR3: CASSGGLAGALSNEQFF. Here the CDR3 DNA reads TGTGCCAGCAGTGGGGGGCTAGCGGGGGCTCTGTCCAATGAGCAGTTCTTC.

The genes are TRBV29-1 and TRBJ1-2, with 7 bases aligning to TRBD1. V gave up 6 bases and J gave up 4 bases; unmatched junction bases: 5. Germline V gives CDR1 SQVTM, CDR2 ANQGSEA. The CDR3 length is 12 residues. The chain's CDR3 is CSVTAGGYGYTF. CDR3 DNA: TGCAGCGTCACCGCAGGGGGCTATGGCTACACCTTC. Drawing the rest from reference TRBV29-1 and TRBJ1-2, the complete variable domain is SAVISQKPSRDICQRGTSLTIQCQVDSQVTMMFWYRQQPGQSLTLIATANQGSEATYESGFVIDKFPISRPNLTFSTLTVSNMSPEDSSIYLCSVTAGGYGYTFGSGTRLTVV.

This clonotype was seen once. This chain links TRBV3-1 with TRBJ2-5, with D possibly TRBD2 on 5 matching bases. Trimming stripped 8 bases from V and 0 bases from J, with 10 bases between. The CDR3 sequence is 13 residues long. Germline V gene lookup returns CDR1 LGHDT and CDR2 YNNKEL (reference sequence). The CDR3, as DNA: TGTGCCAGCGTGGTGGGAGACCAAGAGACCCAGTACTTC. Translation gives CASVVGDQETQYF.

V usage is TRBV12-3 or TRBV12-4 and J usage is TRBJ1-2, with no clear D. Trimming shortened V by 6 bases and J by 7 bases, and 18 bases separated the two germline ends. This CDR3 region has 14 residues. CDR3 nucleotides: TGTGCCAGCAGCCGAATTCGGACGGGAGGTGGCTACACCTTC. Protein: CASSRIRTGGGYTF.

CDR3 in DNA: TGTGCCAGCAGCTTCGGCCAGGGGGGGGCTTATGGCTACACCTTC. Its translation is CASSFGQGGAYGYTF. This chain joins TRBV7-2 and TRBJ1-2, with 7 bases identical to TRBD1. Per germline, CDR1 SGHTA and CDR2 FQGNSA. V shed 3 bases, J shed 5 bases, and the junction held 9 bases outside the gene matches. The CDR3 runs to 15 residues.

CDR3: CASSGPPGVLGYEQYF. CDR3 in DNA: TGTGCCAGCAGCGGCCCCCCGGGGGTATTAGGGTACGAGCAGTACTTC. The rearrangement links TRBV7-9 to TRBJ2-7; D may be TRBD2 (6 bases). This CDR3 region has 16 residues. V lost 5 bases to trimming and J lost 4 bases, with 21 bases between them. Germline CDR1 and CDR2: SEHNR and FQNEAQ (reference sequence).

The V gene is TRBV5-1, the J gene TRBJ1-1; unclear D gene. The ends were cut back, 0 bases at V and 4 bases at J, with 10 bases in the middle. There are 14 residues in the CDR3. Germline V gene sequence: CDR1 SGHRS, CDR2 YFSETQ. The CDR3 spells CASSLGSEATEAFF. CDR3 in DNA: TGCGCCAGCAGCTTGGGCTCGGAAGCCACTGAAGCTTTCTTT.

This rearrangement joins TRBV11-2 to TRBJ2-1; D is undetermined. Germline V lookup: CDR1 SGHAT, CDR2 FQNNGV. V shed 2 bases and J shed 0 bases, with 11 bases lying between them. The CDR3 length is 16 residues. The CDR3 DNA reads as TGTGCCAGCAGCTTATCGGGCTGGAGCTCCTACAATGAGCAGTTCTTC. Translating it yields CASSLSGWSSYNEQFF.

This clonotype was counted a few times. J is TRBJ2-5 and V is TRBV20-1; 8 nucleotides agree with TRBD2. V shed 5 bases and J 2 bases; nucleotides not matched to a gene: 1. This CDR3 contains 12 residues. Germline values: CDR1 DFQATT, CDR2 SNEGSKA (reference sequence). DNA of the CDR3: TGCAGTGCTGGCGGGGGGCAAGAGACCCAGTACTTC. Translation: CSAGGGQETQYF.

This clonotype was seen once. The rearrangement joins TRBV27 to TRBJ2-2, with D possibly called TRBD1 or TRBD2 (6 bases each). The CDR3 has 16 residues. Germline V gene sequence: CDR1 MNHEY, CDR2 SMNVEV (reference sequence). Trimming cost V 6 bases and J 5 bases, with 19 bases left between them. The DNA for the CDR3 is TGTGCCAGCAGAAAACAGGGTCCCGCGGGGACCGGGGAGCTGTTTTTT. Translating gives CASRKQGPAGTGELFF.

The V call is TRBV29-1, the J call TRBJ2-3, with D maybe TRBD2 (6 bases). Germline V gene sequence: CDR1 SQVTM, CDR2 ANQGSEA. Trimming cost V 6 bases and J 4 bases, with 17 bases left between them. The CDR3 has 14 amino acids. The CDR3 spells CSVRAGRIADTQYF. The DNA of the CDR3 is TGCAGCGTCCGGGCAGGGAGGATAGCAGATACGCAGTATTTT.

To note about this clonotype: A junction end diverges from the germline sequence, so it may reflect a read error. The rearrangement links TRBV18 to TRBJ2-7; TRBD1 is a possible D gene (6 bases). The V gene's germline CDR1 is KGHSH and CDR2 LQKENI. This CDR3 is 18 amino acids long. CDR3 nucleotide sequence: TGTACCAGCTCACCCTCGGGACACCAAGGCGAGTTCTCCTACGAGCAGTACTTC. Protein sequence: CTSSPSGHQGEFSYEQYF.

The V gene is TRBV25-1, the J gene TRBJ1-2; D uncertain. The CDR3 covers 16 residues. V dropped 4 bases and J dropped 5 bases, with 20 bases sitting between them. Germline loops: CDR1 MGHDK, CDR2 SYGVNS. CDR3 coding DNA: TGTGCCAGCAGTGGCTCGCGCAATGCCGTCACATATGGCTACACCTTC. Its protein is CASSGSRNAVTYGYTF.

V gene TRBV4-2 combines with J gene TRBJ2-3; no definite D call. Per the germline V gene, CDR1 is LGHNA and CDR2 is YNFKEQ. This CDR3 is 16 amino acids long. V was shortened by 0 bases and J by 2 bases, with 12 bases between the two germline ends. The CDR3 DNA is TGTGCCAGCAGCCAAGAAGTTGGGCTTATCACAGATACGCAGTATTTT. Translating gives CASSQEVGLITDTQYF.

The chain links TRBV5-1 to TRBJ2-7; 14 positions agree with TRBD2. The germline CDR1 and CDR2 sequences are SGHRS and YFSETQ. This CDR3 spans 17 amino acids. Trimming took 0 bases from V and 1 from J; bases not matched to a gene: 3. The CDR3 is CASSLETSGRASYEQYF. CDR3 DNA: TGCGCCAGCAGCTTGGAGACTAGCGGGAGGGCTTCCTACGAGCAGTACTTC.

This clonotype was observed a handful of times. V is TRBV20-1 and J is TRBJ2-1; D is uncertain. V gave up 8 bases and J gave up 3 bases, with 14 bases separating them. The germline V gene encodes CDR1 DFQATT and CDR2 SNEGSKA (reference sequence). The CDR3 is 13 residues long. CDR3 residues: CSQPRPDYNEQFF. The CDR3 nucleotides are TGCAGTCAACCGAGGCCCGACTACAATGAGCAGTTCTTC.

A single count supports this clonotype. V and J are TRBV7-8 and TRBJ2-1; no firm D call. Germline V gene sequence: CDR1 SGHVS, CDR2 FQNEAQ. The V end lost 2 bases, the J end lost 2 bases, and 19 bases lay between the germline ends. The CDR3 length is 18 residues. CDR3 in DNA: TGTGCCAGCAGCTTAACATGGCTTCTGGCGAGAGCCTACAATGAGCAGTTCTTC. Translation: CASSLTWLLARAYNEQFF.

The CDR3 region is CASTPATQSVLAEQYF. The CDR3 DNA is TGCGCCAGCACCCCGGCTACTCAATCAGTTCTGGCCGAGCAGTACTTC. The chain links TRBV4-1 to TRBJ2-7; D ambiguous. Deletions cut 7 bases from V and 6 bases from J, with 25 bases between. The germline V gene encodes CDR1 MGHRA and CDR2 YSYEKL. This CDR3 has 16 residues.

This chain links TRBV7-2 with TRBJ2-7; possibly TRBD2 for D (6 bases). Germline CDR1 and CDR2: SGHTA and FQGNSA. V was pared by 5 bases and J by 1 base, with 18 bases between. There are 16 residues in the CDR3. CDR3 in amino acids: CASSPDGGFSSYEQYF. The DNA of the CDR3 is TGTGCCAGCAGCCCAGACGGGGGTTTTAGTTCCTACGAGCAGTACTTC.

This clonotype was seen only a few times. This rearrangement joins TRBV9 to TRBJ2-1; 10 nucleotides match TRBD2. From germline, CDR1 is SGDLS and CDR2 YYNGEE. This CDR3 contains 17 residues. The V segment lost 3 bases and the J segment 2 bases; nucleotides outside the gene matches: 8. The CDR3 DNA is TGTGCCAGCAGCGAGGAGAGCGGGAGGGGCGCCTACAATGAGCAGTTCTTC. Its protein is CASSEESGRGAYNEQFF. The entire variable domain, with the rest obtained from reference TRBV9 and TRBJ2-1, is as follows: DSGVTQTPKHLITATGQRVTLRCSPRSGDLSVYWYQQSLDQGLQFLIQYYNGEERAKGNILERFSAQQFPDLHSELNLSSLELGDSALYFCASSEESGRGAYNEQFFGPGTRLTVL.

The CDR3 region is CASSQHPGQGADTQYF. As DNA, the CDR3 is TGTGCCAGCAGCCAACATCCGGGACAGGGAGCAGATACGCAGTATTTT. The chain joins TRBV3-1 to TRBJ2-3; TRBD1 matches 9 bases. CDR3 length: 16 residues. CDR1 and CDR2 from the germline V gene are LGHDT and YNNKEL (reference sequence). V was pared by 2 bases and J by 4 bases, with 7 bases of the junction left unmatched.